The following is a T cell receptor beta chain sequence with its context. Authors' data handling: Scientists estimated how many nucleated cells there were by amplifying reference gene primers. TCRdb's copy holds only in-frame clones and misses some; the assay was immunoSEQ multiplex PCR. D and trimming come from the DNA, and the V and J calls and clone size come from that table. The data contain about 210,000 clones, approximately 80% of them singletons. The junction had 5 bases not matched to a gene; V was cut back by 1 base and J by 5 bases. The germline gives CDR1 SGHRS, CDR2 YFSETQ. The CDR3 sequence is 14 residues long. This entry is derived from a study of blood T cell repertoires in COVID-19. Study information: T cells, B-cell-depleted T cells, or PBMCs provided the cDNA or gDNA that served as material.

The TCR comes from an elderly woman with COVID-19, enrolled during active disease. The chain combines TRBV5-1 with TRBJ2-5, with 7 bases that match TRBD1. The sequenced material came from peripheral blood. CDR3 nucleotide sequence: TGCGCCAGCAGCTTGTCGTACAGGGGCGAGACCCAGTACTTC. As protein: CASSLSYRGETQYF.